The T cell receptor beta chain under discussion was sequenced for a study of shared clonotypes between healthy human individuals. With 1 base removed from V and 5 bases from J, the gap between germline ends came to 15 bases. The CDR3 is made up of 15 amino acids. Germline V gene data show CDR1 as SGHRS and CDR2 as YFSETQ. The assay was immunoSEQ multiplex PCR, and TCRdb's table has in-frame clones only and misses some. The sample includes a few million clones, roughly 93% of them seen just once. The sequenced material came from naive CD4+ T cells from PBMCs. The subset: CD45RA+ positively selected. This TCR came from a man aged 18 to 35 in good health. Some clones in this sample may be carry-over from other donors' samples. J is TRBJ2-5 and V is TRBV5-1, with D perhaps assigned TRBD1 or TRBD2 (5 bases each). The chain's CDR3 is CASSLNPQGGETQYF. CDR3 bases: TGCGCCAGCAGCTTGAACCCCCAGGGCGGGGAGACCCAGTACTTC.